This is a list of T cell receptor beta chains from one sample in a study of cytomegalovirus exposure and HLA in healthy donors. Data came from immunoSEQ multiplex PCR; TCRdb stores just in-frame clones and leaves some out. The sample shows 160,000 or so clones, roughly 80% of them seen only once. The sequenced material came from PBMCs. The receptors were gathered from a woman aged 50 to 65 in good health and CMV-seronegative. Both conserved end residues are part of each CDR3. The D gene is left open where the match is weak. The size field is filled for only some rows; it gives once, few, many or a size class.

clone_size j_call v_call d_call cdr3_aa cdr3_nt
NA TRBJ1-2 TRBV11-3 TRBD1 CASSSKDQGADYGYTF TGTGCCAGCAGCTCGAAAGATCAGGGGGCCGATTATGGCTACACCTTC
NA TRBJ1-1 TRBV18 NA CASSPGGDTEAFF TGTGCCAGCTCACCGGGGGGAGACACTGAAGCTTTCTTT
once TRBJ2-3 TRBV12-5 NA CASAQSGFSTDTQYF TGTGCTAGTGCCCAAAGCGGGTTTAGCACAGATACGCAGTATTTT
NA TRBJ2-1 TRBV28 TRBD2 CASSPPSGKLFF TGTGCCAGCAGTCCCCCGAGCGGGAAGCTGTTCTTC
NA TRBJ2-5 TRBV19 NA CASSIGLYQETQYF TGTGCCAGTAGTATAGGTCTGTACCAAGAGACCCAGTACTTC
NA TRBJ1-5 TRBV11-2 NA CASSPDSRQPQHF TGTGCCAGCAGCCCGGACAGCCGCCAGCCCCAGCATTTT
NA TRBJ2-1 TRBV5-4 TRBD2 CASSSQTSFEQFF TGTGCCAGCAGCTCTCAGACTAGCTTCGAGCAGTTCTTC
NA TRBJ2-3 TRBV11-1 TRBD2 CASSLVWGLAASTDTQYF TGTGCCAGCAGCTTAGTGTGGGGACTAGCGGCTAGCACAGATACGCAGTATTTT
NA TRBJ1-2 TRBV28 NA CASSWGQGGYGYTF TGTGCCAGCAGTTGGGGGCAGGGTGGCTATGGCTACACCTTC
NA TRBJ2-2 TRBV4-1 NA CASSQEGLEATYTGELFF TGCGCCAGCAGCCAAGAGGGTTTGGAGGCCACGTACACCGGGGAGCTGTTTTTT
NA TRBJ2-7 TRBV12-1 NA CASSFGVGWRGYEQYF TGTGCCAGCAGCTTTGGAGTCGGCTGGAGGGGCTACGAGCAGTACTTC
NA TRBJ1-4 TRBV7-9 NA CASSLVREKLFF TGTGCCAGCAGCTTAGTACGGGAAAAACTGTTTTTT
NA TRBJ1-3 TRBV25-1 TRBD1 CASSEYGTDSGNTIYF TGTGCCAGCAGTGAATATGGGACAGACTCTGGGAACACCATATATTTT
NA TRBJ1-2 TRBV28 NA CASSPYFVNYGYTF TGTGCCAGCAGTCCCTACTTCGTTAACTATGGCTACACCTTC
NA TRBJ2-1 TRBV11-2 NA CASSLVSAGNEQFF TGTGCCAGCAGCTTAGTATCCGCGGGCAATGAGCAGTTCTTC
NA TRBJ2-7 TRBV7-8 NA CASSLRAGLGGYEQYF TGTGCCAGCAGCTTGAGGGCGGGACTCGGGGGCTACGAGCAGTACTTC
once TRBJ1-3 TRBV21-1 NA CARSDRAGNTIYF TGTGCCAGATCAGACAGGGCTGGAAACACCATATATTTT
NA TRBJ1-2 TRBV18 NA CASSRRRENYGYTF TGTGCCAGCTCACGACGGAGGGAGAACTATGGCTACACCTTC
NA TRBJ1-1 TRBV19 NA CASRYGVGATEAFF TGTGCCAGTAGGTACGGAGTGGGGGCCACTGAAGCTTTCTTT
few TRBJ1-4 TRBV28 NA CASSPLGANEKLFF TGTGCCAGCAGCCCCCTGGGAGCTAATGAAAAACTGTTTTTT
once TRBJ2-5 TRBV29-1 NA CSVGTGAETQYF TGCAGCGTGGGGACTGGGGCGGAGACCCAGTACTTC
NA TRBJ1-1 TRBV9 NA CASSPHRERTEAFF TGTGCCAGCAGCCCCCACAGGGAACGAACTGAAGCTTTCTTT
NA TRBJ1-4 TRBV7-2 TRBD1 CASSLVGQGYRTTNEKLFF TGTGCCAGCAGCTTAGTGGGACAGGGTTACAGGACAACTAATGAAAAACTGTTTTTT
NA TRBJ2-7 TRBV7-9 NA CASSLGVVTGEPYEQYF TGTGCCAGCAGCTTAGGGGTAGTGACAGGTGAGCCCTACGAGCAGTACTTC
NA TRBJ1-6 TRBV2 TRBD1 CASNLPGGNNSPLHF TGTGCCAGCAACCTCCCAGGGGGCAATAATTCACCCCTCCACTTT
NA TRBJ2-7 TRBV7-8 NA CASSRGQLWEHYEQYF TGTGCCAGCAGCCGCGGACAGCTATGGGAGCACTACGAGCAGTACTTC
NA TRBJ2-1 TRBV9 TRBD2 CASSVSSGNEQFF TGTGCCAGCAGCGTATCTAGCGGCAATGAGCAGTTCTTC
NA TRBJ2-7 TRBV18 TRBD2 CASSTGLAGGGEQYF TGTGCCAGCTCGACGGGACTAGCGGGAGGGGGCGAGCAGTACTTC
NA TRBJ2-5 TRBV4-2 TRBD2 CASSQDGAGGGETQYF TGTGCCAGCAGCCAAGACGGTGCGGGAGGAGGGGAGACCCAGTACTTC
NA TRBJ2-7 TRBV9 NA CASSVGGRTYEQYF TGTGCCAGCAGCGTAGGAGGGAGGACTTACGAGCAGTACTTC
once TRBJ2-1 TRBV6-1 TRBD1 CASRRDRVDNEQFF TGTGCCAGCAGGCGGGACAGGGTTGACAATGAGCAGTTCTTC
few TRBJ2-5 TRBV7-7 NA CASSLVSGSGETQYF TGTGCTAGCAGCTTAGTATCGGGATCCGGAGAGACCCAGTACTTC
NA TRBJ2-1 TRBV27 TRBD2 CASSFRPGLAGVKQFF TGTGCCAGCAGTTTCCGTCCGGGACTAGCGGGAGTGAAGCAGTTCTTC
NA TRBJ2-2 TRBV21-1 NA CASSKVAGTGELFF TGTGCCAGCAGCAAAGTCGCGGGAACCGGGGAGCTGTTTTTT
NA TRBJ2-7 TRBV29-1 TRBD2 CSVLSGSYEQYF TGCAGCGTTCTTAGCGGGAGTTACGAGCAGTACTTC
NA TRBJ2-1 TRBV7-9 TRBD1 CASRGQGLGEQFF TGTGCCAGCAGGGGACAGGGCCTAGGTGAGCAGTTCTTC
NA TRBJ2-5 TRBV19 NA CASSVGRGETQYF TGTGCCAGTAGTGTCGGGCGAGGGGAGACCCAGTACTTC
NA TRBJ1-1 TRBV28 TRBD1 CASSRTGGATEAFF TGTGCCAGCAGCCGCACAGGGGGGGCCACTGAAGCTTTCTTT
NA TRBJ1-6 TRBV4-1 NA CASSQVRSSPLHF TGCGCCAGCAGCCAAGTTCGCAGTTCACCCCTCCACTTT